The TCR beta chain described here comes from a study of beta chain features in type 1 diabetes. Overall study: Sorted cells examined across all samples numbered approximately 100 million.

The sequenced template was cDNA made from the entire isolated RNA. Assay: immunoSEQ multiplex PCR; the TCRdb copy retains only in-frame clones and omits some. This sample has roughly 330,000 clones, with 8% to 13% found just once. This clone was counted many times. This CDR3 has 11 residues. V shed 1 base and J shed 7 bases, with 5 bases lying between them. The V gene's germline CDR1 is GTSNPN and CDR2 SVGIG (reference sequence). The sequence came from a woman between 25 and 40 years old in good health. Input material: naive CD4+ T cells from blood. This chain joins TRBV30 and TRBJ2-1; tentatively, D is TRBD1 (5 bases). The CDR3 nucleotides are TGTGCCTGGAGTGACAGGAATGAGCAGTTCTTC. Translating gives CAWSDRNEQFF.